This T cell receptor (beta chain) derives from a study of cytomegalovirus exposure and HLA in healthy donors. The CDR3 consists of 17 residues. Trimming cost V 5 bases and J 4 bases; bases outside gene matches: 10. Germline-derived CDR1 and CDR2 are SGHNT and YENEEA. Everyone who donated was a healthy bone marrow donor. In the PCR, 60 Vbeta and 13 Jbeta primers were used. Generated by immunoSEQ multiplex PCR, the TCRdb table keeps only in-frame clones and is missing some. The data show 200,000 to 250,000 clones, 70% to 85% seen once. Material: PBMCs. The rearrangement joins TRBV11-3 to TRBJ2-5, with 13 bases aligning to TRBD2. The sequence came from a male donor in good health and CMV-seronegative. DNA for the CDR3: TGTGCCAGCAGCCCAGGGACTAGCGGGAAAGTAGGAGAGACCCAGTACTTC. This translates into CASSPGTSGKVGETQYF. The full variable domain, rest sourced from reference TRBV11-3 and TRBJ2-5, is EAGVVQSPRYKIIEKKQPVAFWCNPISGHNTLYWYLQNLGQGPELLIRYENEEAVDDSQLPKDRFSAERLKGVDSTLKIQPAELGDSAVYLCASSPGTSGKVGETQYFGPGTRLLVL.